This entry is about one T cell receptor (beta chain). This specimen belongs to a study of blood T cell repertoires in COVID-19. The wider study: Acute and convalescent COVID-19 specimens originated in the United States, Italy and Spain.

TCRdb's copy holds only in-frame clones and misses some; the assay was immunoSEQ multiplex PCR. Among about 150,000 clones listed, roughly three quarters were seen once. Seattle enrolled patients during active infection and tracked them longitudinally. V was cut by 3 bases and J by 0 bases, with 9 bases left in between. Germline CDR1 and CDR2: LGHDT and YNNKEL (reference sequence). The CDR3 spans 15 residues. The chain links TRBV3-1 (or the pseudogene TRBV3-2) to TRBJ2-4; TRBD1 is a possible D gene (5 bases). The receptor was isolated from a woman aged 70 to 79 with COVID-19, enrolled during active disease. Sequencing input: peripheral blood. The CDR3 bases are TGTGCCAGCAGCCAGCGGACATTAGCCAAAAACATTCAGTACTTC. Encoded protein: CASSQRTLAKNIQYF.